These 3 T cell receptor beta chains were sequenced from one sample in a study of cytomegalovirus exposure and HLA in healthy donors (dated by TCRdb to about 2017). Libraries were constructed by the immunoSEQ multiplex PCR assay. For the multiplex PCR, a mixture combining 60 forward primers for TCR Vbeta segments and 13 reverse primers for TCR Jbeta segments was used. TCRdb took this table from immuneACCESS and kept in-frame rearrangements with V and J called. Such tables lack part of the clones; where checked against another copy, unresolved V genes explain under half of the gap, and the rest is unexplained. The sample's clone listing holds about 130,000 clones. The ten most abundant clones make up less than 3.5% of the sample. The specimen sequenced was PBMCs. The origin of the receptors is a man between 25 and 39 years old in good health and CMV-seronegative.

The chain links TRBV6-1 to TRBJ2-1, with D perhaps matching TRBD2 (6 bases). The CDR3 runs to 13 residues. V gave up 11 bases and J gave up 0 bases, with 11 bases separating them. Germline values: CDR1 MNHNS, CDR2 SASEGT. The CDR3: CAGGSSSYNEQFF. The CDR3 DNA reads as TGTGCCGGGGGGTCGAGCTCCTACAATGAGCAGTTCTTC.

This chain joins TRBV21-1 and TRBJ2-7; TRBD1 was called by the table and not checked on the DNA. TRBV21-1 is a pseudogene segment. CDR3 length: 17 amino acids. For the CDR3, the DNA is TGTGCCAGCAGCAAACTTGGATCACAGGGGAAAGTTTACGAGCAGTACTTC. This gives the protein CASSKLGSQGKVYEQYF.

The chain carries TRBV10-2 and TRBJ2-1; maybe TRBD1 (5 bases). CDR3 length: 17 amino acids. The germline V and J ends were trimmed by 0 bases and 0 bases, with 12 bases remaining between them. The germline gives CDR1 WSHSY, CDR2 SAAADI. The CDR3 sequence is CASSESLQATSYNEQFF. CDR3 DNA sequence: TGCGCCAGCAGTGAGTCGTTACAGGCCACCTCCTACAATGAGCAGTTCTTC.